This TCR beta chain was identified in a study of control samples from healthy donors and cancer patients. Sequencing used immunoSEQ multiplex PCR; TCRdb keeps in-frame clones, though not all of them. Counted here are some 13,000 clones, 60% to 85% occurring once; the ten biggest clones make up 8.4%. This clone has more than one count but fewer than ten. Specimen: formalin-fixed, paraffin-embedded tissue. This TCR came from a male donor with melanoma.

The DNA for the CDR3 is TGTGCCAGCAGTTCTGGGGAGCCCTACGAGCAGTACTTC. This encodes CASSSGEPYEQYF. This chain connects TRBV6-2 or TRBV6-3 to TRBJ2-7; D possibly corresponds to TRBD2 (5 bases). Trimming left V 4 bases short and J 2 bases short, with 9 bases between. In germline, CDR1 is MNHEY, CDR2 SVGEGT. The CDR3 extends over 13 amino acids.